This T cell receptor (beta chain) was captured by sequencing in a study of T-cell memory formation after mild COVID-19. Study context: TCR clusters showed largely donor specificity.

This clonotype was observed a handful of times. Its antigen is unidentified. After 5'RACE with constant-segment primers, TCR alpha and TCR beta cDNA libraries carrying sample barcodes and UMIs were obtained. MiXCR was run by TCRdb on the 5' RACE reads, yielding one entry per CDR3 protein. The sample includes 450,000 to 650,000 distinct CDR3 sequences, 20% to 25% of them seen just once. The study, taken as a whole, reports: The appearance of some responding clones in pre-infection memory suggested that cross-reactive memory joined. Contracting CD8+ clones were enriched in EMRA, CD4+ mainly in CM and EM.

The germline CDR1 and CDR2 sequences are MNHEY and SVGEGT. The CDR3 length is 15 residues. J was trimmed by 3 bases and V by 2 bases; bases with no gene match: 2. The V gene is TRBV6-2 or TRBV6-3, the J gene TRBJ2-1, with TRBD2 matching over 9 bases. The receptor was isolated from an adult woman who had mild COVID-19 (a few samples of this study predate the infection). Cell type and time point are not known. The source material was PBMCs or a T cell subset sorted from them (not recorded which). CDR3 bases: TGTGCCAGCAGTTACGAAGCGGGGGGCTACAATGAGCAGTTCTTC. Its protein product is CASSYEAGGYNEQFF.